The sequence of this T cell receptor beta chain was determined in a study of PD-L1 blockade in urothelial cancer. Trimming shortened V by 1 base and J by 5 bases, and 11 bases separated the two germline ends. Germline V gives CDR1 LNHNV, CDR2 YYDKDF (reference sequence). This CDR3 spans 14 amino acids. Sequencing used immunoSEQ multiplex PCR; TCRdb keeps in-frame clones, though not all of them. The sample records roughly 87,000 clones, roughly 87% being singletons. The genes are TRBV15 and TRBJ1-1, with D perhaps matching TRBD1 (6 bases). This receptor was identified in a woman in her 70s with urothelial cancer. Sequencing used PBMCs, obtained around atezolizumab (anti-PD-L1) treatment. DNA for the CDR3: TGTGCCACCAGCAGAGGGGACATAGGAACTGAAGCTTTCTTT. Translating gives CATSRGDIGTEAFF.